The 5 T cell receptor beta chains in this list originate from one sample, sequenced in a study of cytomegalovirus exposure and HLA in healthy donors. The study ran its PCR with 60 Vbeta and 13 Jbeta primers. Profiled with immunoSEQ multiplex PCR; TCRdb holds only in-frame clones, not every one. The table shows about 160,000 clones, with around four fifths occurring only once. Material: PBMCs. Every receptor here comes from a woman aged 18-29 years in good health and CMV-seronegative.

V is TRBV2 and J is TRBJ2-7; possibly TRBD1 for D (5 bases). Trimming took 5 bases from V and 4 from J, leaving 15 bases between them. This CDR3 is 14 amino acids long. In germline, CDR1 is SNHLY, CDR2 FYNNEI. In DNA, the CDR3 is TGTGCCAGCAGTCGGACACCAGTCCAGTACGAGCAGTACTTC. Protein product: CASSRTPVQYEQYF.

J is TRBJ1-1 and V is TRBV7-6, with unresolved D. In germline, CDR1 is SGHVS, CDR2 FNYEAQ. The V gene lost 2 bases and the J gene lost 3 bases, with 16 bases spanning the gap. This CDR3 contains 16 residues. CDR3 loop: CASSLTTTPRDTEAFF. The DNA of the CDR3 is TGTGCCAGCAGCTTAACCACTACCCCACGGGACACTGAAGCTTTCTTT. Full variable domain (missing parts from reference TRBV7-6 and TRBJ1-1): GAGVSQSPRYKVTKRGQDVALRCDPISGHVSLYWYRQALGQGPEFLTYFNYEAQQDKSGLPNDRFSAERPEGSISTLTIQRTEQRDSAMYRCASSLTTTPRDTEAFFGQGTRLTVV.

This clone has at least ten counts. The V gene is TRBV18, the J gene TRBJ2-7; TRBD2 aligns across 11 bases. Trimming cost V 4 bases and J 0 bases; bases outside gene matches: 5. The CDR3 spans 16 residues. The germline gives CDR1 KGHSH, CDR2 LQKENI. DNA of the CDR3: TGTGCCAGCTCACTGACGACTAGCGGGGCCTCCTACGAGCAGTACTTC. Its protein is CASSLTTSGASYEQYF.

V usage is TRBV19 and J usage is TRBJ1-1; 7 bases fit TRBD1. Trimming cost V 10 bases and J 5 bases; bases outside gene matches: 13. The CDR3 sequence is 14 residues long. Germline loops: CDR1 LNHDA, CDR2 SQIVND (reference sequence). The CDR3 loop is CATQVVSGGTEAFF. The CDR3 nucleotides read TGTGCCACACAAGTGGTGTCAGGGGGAACTGAAGCTTTCTTT.

The genes are TRBV15 and TRBJ1-2; no clear D gene. The ends were cut back, 0 bases at V and 2 bases at J, with 10 bases in the middle. This CDR3 has 15 amino acids. Germline V CDR1 and CDR2: LNHNV, YYDKDF (reference sequence). The CDR3, as DNA: TGTGCCACCAGCAGAGATTTTGTGAGGAACTATGGCTACACCTTC. Translated: CATSRDFVRNYGYTF.